Shown below are 20 T cell receptor beta chains from a single sample sequenced in a study of PD-1 blockade in classical Hodgkin lymphoma. Described time point: cycle 4 day 1 (C4D1), after more than 5 weeks of nivolumab. Every patient relapsed after autologous stem cell transplantation, and brentuximab vedotin exposure varied. Investigators isolated CD4+ T cells from thawed PBMCs through magnetic negative selection. TCRdb's copy holds only in-frame clones and misses some; the assay was immunoSEQ multiplex PCR. The repertoire holds approximately 28,000 clones, with less than 85% as singletons. The input for sequencing was CD4+ T cells from blood, taken before the fourth cycle of nivolumab. All receptors come from a human donor with classical Hodgkin lymphoma.

The chain is built from TRBV6-6 and TRBJ2-7, with D possibly matching TRBD2 (5 bases). Trimming removed 5 bases from V and 4 bases from J, with 12 bases in between. Germline V gene data show CDR1 as MNHNY and CDR2 as SVGAGI (reference sequence). This CDR3 spans 13 amino acids. The CDR3 spells CASSRGEGYEQYF. CDR3 DNA: TGTGCCAGCAGTCGAGGTGAGGGATACGAGCAGTACTTC.

The genes are TRBV7-2 and TRBJ2-7, with 7 bases lining up with TRBD1. This CDR3 has 15 residues. In germline, CDR1 is SGHTA, CDR2 FQGNSA. Germline trimming cut 0 bases from V and 5 bases from J; bases unmatched to any gene: 7. Here the CDR3 reads CASSLAVTGQDEQYF. The CDR3 nucleotides read TGTGCCAGCAGCTTAGCGGTGACAGGGCAGGACGAGCAGTACTTC.

This chain links TRBV6-1 with TRBJ1-5; D ambiguous. This CDR3 is 16 amino acids long. Trimming pared 2 bases from V and 0 bases from J, leaving 11 bases between. Germline V gene sequence: CDR1 MNHNS, CDR2 SASEGT. CDR3 sequence: CASSELPGVSNQPQHF. CDR3 DNA sequence: TGTGCCAGCAGTGAATTACCGGGAGTTAGCAATCAGCCCCAGCATTTT.

This chain joins TRBV7-2 and TRBJ1-5, with a weak D call TRBD1 (5 bases). The CDR3 runs 14 residues. Germline lookup yields CDR1 SGHTA and CDR2 FQGNSA. V dropped 3 bases and J dropped 2 bases, with 8 bases sitting between them. CDR3 nucleotide sequence: TGTGCCAGCAGCTTTAGGGGCGGCAATCAGCCCCAGCATTTT. Encoded protein: CASSFRGGNQPQHF.

The chain carries TRBV6-5 and TRBJ1-1; 7 positions match TRBD1. Germline V CDR1 and CDR2: MNHEY, SVGAGI. This CDR3 is 14 amino acids long. Trimming took 7 bases from V and 2 from J; bases not matched to a gene: 7. Written as DNA, the CDR3 is TGTGCCAGCAAGGAAGGACAGGCAAACACTGAAGCTTTCTTT. This translates into CASKEGQANTEAFF.

The J gene is TRBJ2-5, the V gene TRBV7-2; 8 bases align to TRBD2. The V gene's germline CDR1 is SGHTA and CDR2 FQGNSA. The V segment lost 4 bases and the J segment 5 bases; nucleotides outside the gene matches: 3. This CDR3 is 13 amino acids long. The CDR3 DNA reads as TGTGCCAGCAGCTCCATAGCGGGGGAGACCCAGTACTTC. Encoded protein: CASSSIAGETQYF.

The V call is TRBV2, the J call TRBJ1-5; D might be TRBD1 (6 bases). With 8 bases removed from V and 3 bases from J, the gap between germline ends came to 17 bases. This CDR3 comprises 15 residues. CDR1 and CDR2 from the germline V gene are SNHLY and FYNNEI. DNA of the CDR3: TGTGCCAGCTCCTGGGAGGGGGTCGACAATCAGCCCCAGCATTTT. It is translated as CASSWEGVDNQPQHF. Full variable domain (rest looked up from reference TRBV2 and TRBJ1-5): EPEVTQTPSHQVTQMGQEVILRCVPISNHLYFYWYRQILGQKVEFLVSFYNNEISEKSEIFDDQFSVERPDGSNFTLKIRSTKLEDSAMYFCASSWEGVDNQPQHFGDGTRLSIL.

The rearrangement uses TRBV9 and TRBJ2-4, with 8 nucleotides matching TRBD1. Trimming removed 4 bases from V and 5 bases from J; junction bases left unmatched: 8. Germline V gene data show CDR1 as SGDLS and CDR2 as YYNGEE. CDR3 size: 15 residues. The CDR3, as DNA: TGTGCCAGCAGCCTCCCCGGGACAGGACAAAACATTCAGTACTTC. Residues: CASSLPGTGQNIQYF.

This rearrangement joins TRBV21-1 to TRBJ1-4. TRBV21-1 is a pseudogene locus. This CDR3 spans 16 amino acids. The CDR3: CASSPRGVSTNEKLFF. For the CDR3, the DNA is TGTGCCAGCAGCCCGAGAGGGGTCTCAACTAATGAAAAACTGTTTTTT.

This chain links TRBV18 with TRBJ2-5; possibly TRBD1 for D (5 bases). Germline V CDR1 and CDR2: KGHSH, LQKENI. This CDR3 has 15 residues. The V end lost 6 bases, the J end lost 8 bases, and 22 bases lay between the germline ends. CDR3 residues: CASSLLVGAVETQYF. In DNA, the CDR3 is TGTGCCAGCTCCCTCCTCGTTGGGGCCGTAGAAACCCAGTACTTC.

This chain joins TRBV20-1 and TRBJ2-7; D is uncertain. The germline V gene has CDR1 DFQATT and CDR2 SNEGSKA (reference sequence). The CDR3 loop spans 10 amino acids. Trimming removed 6 bases from V and 3 bases from J, with 6 bases in between. This CDR3 reads CSALDYEQYF. CDR3 nucleotides: TGCAGTGCCCTTGACTACGAGCAGTACTTC.

The chain uses TRBV15 and TRBJ1-5; perhaps TRBD1 as D (6 bases). The germline gives CDR1 LNHNV, CDR2 YYDKDF (reference sequence). This CDR3 is 16 amino acids long. With 0 bases removed from V and 5 bases from J, the gap between germline ends came to 14 bases. CDR3 in DNA: TGTGCCACCAGCAGAGATGGGTCGTACAGGGATCAGCCCCAGCATTTT. Translating gives CATSRDGSYRDQPQHF. The entire variable domain, with the rest obtained from reference TRBV15 and TRBJ1-5, is as follows: DAMVIQNPRYQVTQFGKPVTLSCSQTLNHNVMYWYQQKSSQAPKLLFHYYDKDFNNEADTPDNFQSRRPNTSFCFLDIRSPGLGDTAMYLCATSRDGSYRDQPQHFGDGTRLSIL.

This clone has only a few counts. The J gene is TRBJ2-7, the V gene TRBV5-1; 9 bases fit TRBD2. This CDR3 is 15 amino acids long. Unmatched junction bases numbered 7, after V lost 4 bases and J lost 2 bases. The germline V gene encodes CDR1 SGHRS and CDR2 YFSETQ. The CDR3 reads CASSLVSGSTYEQYF. The CDR3 bases are TGCGCCAGCAGCCTGGTTAGCGGGAGTACCTACGAGCAGTACTTC. The complete variable domain, with remaining parts taken from reference TRBV5-1 and TRBJ2-7, reads KAGVTQTPRYLIKTRGQQVTLSCSPISGHRSVSWYQQTPGQGLQFLFEYFSETQRNKGNFPGRFSGRQFSNSRSEMNVSTLELGDSALYLCASSLVSGSTYEQYFGPGTRLTVT.

The chain recombines TRBV25-1 with TRBJ1-5, with D possibly being TRBD1 (6 bases). CDR3 size: 14 residues. CDR1 is MGHDK and CDR2 is SYGVNS in the germline V gene. V lost 1 base to trimming and J lost 7 bases, with 11 bases between them. The CDR3 loop reads CASSEFGGEQPQHF. The CDR3 coding sequence is TGTGCCAGCAGTGAATTTGGGGGCGAACAGCCCCAGCATTTT.

V gene TRBV19 combines with J gene TRBJ1-2; D not certain. Trimming removed 5 bases at V and 3 bases at J, with 10 bases between. Looked up from germline, CDR1 is LNHDA and CDR2 is SQIVND (reference sequence). The CDR3 has 13 residues. CDR3: CASSVRDYYGYTF. CDR3 DNA sequence: TGTGCCAGTAGTGTTAGAGACTACTATGGCTACACCTTC.

This rearrangement joins TRBV10-3 to TRBJ2-3; D could derive from TRBD1 or TRBD2 (6 bases each). Germline CDR1 reads ENHRY; CDR2 reads SYGVKD. V lost 5 bases and J lost 1, with 13 bases in between. The CDR3 extends over 15 amino acids. The CDR3 DNA follows: TGTGCCATCAGTCTTGCCGGGGGCGGCACAGATACGCAGTATTTT. Protein sequence: CAISLAGGGTDTQYF.

The chain has TRBV28 and TRBJ2-5; possible D gene TRBD1, 6 bases. The CDR3 extends over 17 amino acids. The germline gives CDR1 MDHEN, CDR2 SYDVKM. V was cut by 4 bases and J by 0 bases, with 18 bases left in between. The CDR3 DNA reads TGTGCCAGCAGTTCGATCCGGACAGCCCAGTACCAAGAGACCCAGTACTTC. It translates to CASSSIRTAQYQETQYF.

The chain has TRBV5-1 and TRBJ2-1; 13 bases fit TRBD2. CDR1 is SGHRS and CDR2 is YFSETQ in the germline V gene. The CDR3 extends over 16 amino acids. Losses at the gene ends were 2 bases for V and 8 bases for J; bases not matched to a gene: 7. The CDR3: CASSFPGTSGMDEQFF. As DNA, the CDR3 is TGCGCCAGCAGCTTTCCCGGGACTAGCGGGATGGATGAGCAGTTCTTC. Full variable domain (outside the CDR3, taken from reference TRBV5-1 and TRBJ2-1): KAGVTQTPRYLIKTRGQQVTLSCSPISGHRSVSWYQQTPGQGLQFLFEYFSETQRNKGNFPGRFSGRQFSNSRSEMNVSTLELGDSALYLCASSFPGTSGMDEQFFGPGTRLTVL.

The rearrangement links TRBV4-2 to TRBJ2-3; TRBD2 matches 7 bases. J lost 1 base, V lost 1 base, and 8 bases had no gene match. The germline V gene encodes CDR1 LGHNA and CDR2 YNFKEQ. This CDR3 is 17 amino acids long. The CDR3 reads CASSQGASGARTDTQYF. CDR3 sequence (DNA): TGTGCCAGCAGCCAAGGGGCGAGCGGGGCCCGCACAGATACGCAGTATTTT.

This sequence joins TRBV9 and TRBJ2-2, with TRBD2 identical over 13 bases. Germline V lookup: CDR1 SGDLS, CDR2 YYNGEE. The CDR3 has 16 amino acids. V lost 0 bases and J lost 9; bases outside the gene matches: 5. CDR3 DNA sequence: TGTGCCAGCAGCGTAGACGGACTAGCGGGAGCGTGGGAGCTGTTTTTT. Translated, it gives CASSVDGLAGAWELFF.